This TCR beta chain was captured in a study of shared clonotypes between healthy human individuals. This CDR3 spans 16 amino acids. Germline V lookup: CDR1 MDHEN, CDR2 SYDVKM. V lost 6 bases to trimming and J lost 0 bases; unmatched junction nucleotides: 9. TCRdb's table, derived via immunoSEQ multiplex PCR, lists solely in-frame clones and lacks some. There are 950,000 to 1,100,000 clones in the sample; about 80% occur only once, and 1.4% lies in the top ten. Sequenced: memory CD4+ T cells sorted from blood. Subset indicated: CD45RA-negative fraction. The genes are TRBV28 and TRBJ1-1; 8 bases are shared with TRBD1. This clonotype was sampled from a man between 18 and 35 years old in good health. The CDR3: CASRPQGASLNTEAFF. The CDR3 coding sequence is TGTGCCAGCAGACCCCAGGGGGCCTCCTTGAACACTGAAGCTTTCTTT.